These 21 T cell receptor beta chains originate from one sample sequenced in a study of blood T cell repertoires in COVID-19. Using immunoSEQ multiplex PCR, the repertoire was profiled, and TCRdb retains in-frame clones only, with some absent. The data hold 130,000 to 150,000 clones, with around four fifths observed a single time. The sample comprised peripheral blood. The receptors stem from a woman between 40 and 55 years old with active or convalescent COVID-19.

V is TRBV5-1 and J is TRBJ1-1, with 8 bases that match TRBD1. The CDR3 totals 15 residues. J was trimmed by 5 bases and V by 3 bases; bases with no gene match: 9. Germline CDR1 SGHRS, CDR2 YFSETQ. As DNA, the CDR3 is TGCGCCAGCAGCTCTGCGACAGGGGTGGCGACTGAAGCTTTCTTT. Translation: CASSSATGVATEAFF.

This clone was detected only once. The CDR3 coding sequence is TGTGCCAGCAGCCCCCAGAACACTGAAGCTTTCTTT. Protein: CASSPQNTEAFF. The chain couples TRBV7-9 to TRBJ1-1; the D is unclear. V was clipped by 5 bases and J by 1 base, with 5 bases between them. CDR3 length: 12 residues. Germline CDR1 and CDR2: SEHNR and FQNEAQ (reference sequence). Full variable domain (rest looked up from reference TRBV7-9 and TRBJ1-1): DTGVSQNPRHKITKRGQNVTFRCDPISEHNRLYWYRQTLGQGPEFLTYFQNEAQLEKSRLLSDRFSAERPKGSFSTLEIQRTEQGDSAMYLCASSPQNTEAFFGQGTRLTVV.

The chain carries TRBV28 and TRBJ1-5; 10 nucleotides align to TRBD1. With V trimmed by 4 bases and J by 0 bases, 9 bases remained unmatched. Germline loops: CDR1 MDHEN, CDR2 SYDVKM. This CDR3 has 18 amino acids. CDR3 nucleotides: TGTGCCAGCAGTTCTCCGAGGGACAGGGGTCGTAGCAATCAGCCCCAGCATTTT. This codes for CASSSPRDRGRSNQPQHF.

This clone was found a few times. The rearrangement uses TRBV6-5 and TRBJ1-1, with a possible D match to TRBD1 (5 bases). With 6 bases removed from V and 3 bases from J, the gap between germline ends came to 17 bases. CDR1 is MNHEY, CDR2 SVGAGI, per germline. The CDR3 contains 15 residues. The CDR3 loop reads CASSQGMWSYTEAFF. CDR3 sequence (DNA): TGTGCCAGCAGCCAGGGTATGTGGTCGTACACTGAAGCTTTCTTT.

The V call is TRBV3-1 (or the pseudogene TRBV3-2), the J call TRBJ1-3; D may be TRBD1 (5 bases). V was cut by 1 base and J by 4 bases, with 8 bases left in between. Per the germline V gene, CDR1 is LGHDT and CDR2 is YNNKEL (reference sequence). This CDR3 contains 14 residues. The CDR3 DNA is TGTGCCAGCAGCCAAGTAAGGGGAGGAAACACCATATATTTT. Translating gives CASSQVRGGNTIYF.

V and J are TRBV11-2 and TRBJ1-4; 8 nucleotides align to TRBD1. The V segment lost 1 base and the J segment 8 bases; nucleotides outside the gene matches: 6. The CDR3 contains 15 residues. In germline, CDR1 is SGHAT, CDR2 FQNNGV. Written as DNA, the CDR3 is TGTGCCAGCAGCTTAGGAGGGACAGGAGGGGAAAAACTGTTTTTT. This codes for CASSLGGTGGEKLFF.

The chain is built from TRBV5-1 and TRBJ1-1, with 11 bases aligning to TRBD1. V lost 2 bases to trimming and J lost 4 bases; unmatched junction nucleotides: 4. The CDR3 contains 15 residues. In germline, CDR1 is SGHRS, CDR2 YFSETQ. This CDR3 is CASSFTGTGGTEAFF. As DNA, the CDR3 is TGCGCCAGCAGCTTTACCGGGACAGGGGGCACTGAAGCTTTCTTT.

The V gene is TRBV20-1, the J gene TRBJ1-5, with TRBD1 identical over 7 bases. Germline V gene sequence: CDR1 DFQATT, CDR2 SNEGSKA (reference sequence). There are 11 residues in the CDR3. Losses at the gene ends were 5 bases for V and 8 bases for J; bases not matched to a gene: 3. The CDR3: CSAQGVEPQHF. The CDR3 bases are TGCAGTGCTCAGGGGGTAGAGCCCCAGCATTTT.

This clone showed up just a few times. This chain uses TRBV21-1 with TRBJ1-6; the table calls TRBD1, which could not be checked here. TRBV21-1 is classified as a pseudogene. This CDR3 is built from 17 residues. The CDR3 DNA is TGTGCCAGCAGCAAACGCCGGGACAGGGGGTGTAATTCACCCCTCCACTTT. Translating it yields CASSKRRDRGCNSPLHF.

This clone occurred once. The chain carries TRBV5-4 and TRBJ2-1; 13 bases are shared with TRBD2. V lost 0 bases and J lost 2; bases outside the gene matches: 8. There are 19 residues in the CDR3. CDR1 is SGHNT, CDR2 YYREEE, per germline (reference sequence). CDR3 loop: CASSLGTSGGPSPYNEQFF. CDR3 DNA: TGTGCCAGCAGCTTGGGGACTAGCGGGGGTCCGAGCCCCTACAATGAGCAGTTCTTC.

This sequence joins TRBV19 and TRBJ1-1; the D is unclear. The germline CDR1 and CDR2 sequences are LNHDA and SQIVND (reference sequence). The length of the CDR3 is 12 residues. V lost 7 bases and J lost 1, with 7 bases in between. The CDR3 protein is CASTQQNTEAFF. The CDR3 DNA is TGTGCCAGTACACAGCAGAACACTGAAGCTTTCTTT. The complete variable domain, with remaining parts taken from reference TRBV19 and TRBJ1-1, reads DGGITQSPKYLFRKEGQNVTLSCEQNLNHDAMYWYRQDPGQGLRLIYYSQIVNDFQKGDIAEGYSVSREKKESFPLTVTSAQKNPTAFYLCASTQQNTEAFFGQGTRLTVV.

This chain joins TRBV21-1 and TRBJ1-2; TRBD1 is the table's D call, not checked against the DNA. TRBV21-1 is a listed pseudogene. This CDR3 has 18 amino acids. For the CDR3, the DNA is TGTGCCAGCAGCAAAGAGGGGTCCAGGGGGCGCCGGGGCTATGGCTACACCTTC. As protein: CASSKEGSRGRRGYGYTF.

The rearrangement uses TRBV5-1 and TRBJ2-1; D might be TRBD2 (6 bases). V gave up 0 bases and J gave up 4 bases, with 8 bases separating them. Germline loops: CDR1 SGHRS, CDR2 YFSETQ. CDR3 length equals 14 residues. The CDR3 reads CASSLVGGYNEQFF. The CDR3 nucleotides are TGCGCCAGCAGCTTGGTGGGGGGATACAATGAGCAGTTCTTC.

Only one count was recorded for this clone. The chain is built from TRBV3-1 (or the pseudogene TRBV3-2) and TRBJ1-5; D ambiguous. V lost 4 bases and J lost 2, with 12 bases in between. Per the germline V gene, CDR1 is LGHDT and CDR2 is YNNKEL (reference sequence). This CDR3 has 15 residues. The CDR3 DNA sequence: TGTGCCAGCAGCCCTTCCAGTTGGCGCAATCAGCCCCAGCATTTT. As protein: CASSPSSWRNQPQHF.

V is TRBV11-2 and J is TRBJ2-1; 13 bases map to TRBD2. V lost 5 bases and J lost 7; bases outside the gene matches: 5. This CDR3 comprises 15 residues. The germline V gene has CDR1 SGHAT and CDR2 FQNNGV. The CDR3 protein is CASSPGTSGKNEQFF. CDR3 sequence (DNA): TGTGCCAGCAGCCCCGGGACTAGCGGGAAGAATGAGCAGTTCTTC.

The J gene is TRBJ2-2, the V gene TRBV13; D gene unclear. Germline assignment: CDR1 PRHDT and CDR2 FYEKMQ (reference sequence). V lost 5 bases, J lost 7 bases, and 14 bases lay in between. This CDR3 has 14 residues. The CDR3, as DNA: TGTGCCAGCAGCCTTGGCCTTTTCCTCGGGGAGCTGTTTTTT. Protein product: CASSLGLFLGELFF.

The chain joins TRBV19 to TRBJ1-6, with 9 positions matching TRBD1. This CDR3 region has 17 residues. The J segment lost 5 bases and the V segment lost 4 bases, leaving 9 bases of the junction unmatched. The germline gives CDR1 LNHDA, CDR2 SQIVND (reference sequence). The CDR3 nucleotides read TGTGCCAGTAGTAAACTACCGGGACAGGGTAATAATTCACCCCTCCACTTT. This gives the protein CASSKLPGQGNNSPLHF. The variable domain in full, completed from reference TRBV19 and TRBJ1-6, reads DGGITQSPKYLFRKEGQNVTLSCEQNLNHDAMYWYRQDPGQGLRLIYYSQIVNDFQKGDIAEGYSVSREKKESFPLTVTSAQKNPTAFYLCASSKLPGQGNNSPLHFGNGTRLTVT.

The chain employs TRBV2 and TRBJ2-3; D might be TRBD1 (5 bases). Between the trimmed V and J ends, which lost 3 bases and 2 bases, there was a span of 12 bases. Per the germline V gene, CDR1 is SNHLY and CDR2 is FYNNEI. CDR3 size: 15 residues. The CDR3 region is CASSDGAVSTDTQYF. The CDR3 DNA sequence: TGTGCCAGCAGTGATGGGGCCGTCTCCACAGATACGCAGTATTTT.

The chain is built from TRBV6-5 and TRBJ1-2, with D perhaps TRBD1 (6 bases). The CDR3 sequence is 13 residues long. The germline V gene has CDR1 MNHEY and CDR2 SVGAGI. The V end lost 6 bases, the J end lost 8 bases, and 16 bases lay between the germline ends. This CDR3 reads CASRKITGFGYTF. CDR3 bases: TGTGCCAGCAGAAAAATCACAGGGTTCGGCTACACCTTC.

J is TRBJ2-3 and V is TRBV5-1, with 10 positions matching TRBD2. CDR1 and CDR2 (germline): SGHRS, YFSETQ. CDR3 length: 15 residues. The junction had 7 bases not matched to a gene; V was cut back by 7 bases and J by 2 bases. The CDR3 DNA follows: TGCGCCAGCCGGGAGCTAGCGGGAGCCACAGATACGCAGTATTTT. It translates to CASRELAGATDTQYF.

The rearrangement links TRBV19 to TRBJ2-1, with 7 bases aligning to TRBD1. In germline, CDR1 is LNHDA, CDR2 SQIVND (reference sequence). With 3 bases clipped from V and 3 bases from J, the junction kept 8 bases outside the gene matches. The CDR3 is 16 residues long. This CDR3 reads CASSIGQGESYNEQFF. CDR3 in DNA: TGTGCCAGTAGTATTGGGCAGGGGGAAAGCTACAATGAGCAGTTCTTC.